Each of the 19 T cell receptor beta chains below was sequenced from the same sample in a study of PD-1 blockade in mismatch repair-deficient tumors. Data came from immunoSEQ multiplex PCR; TCRdb stores just in-frame clones and leaves some out. The table lists around 18,000 clones, over 75% of them singletons. The sequencing used PBMCs, collected roughly 23 weeks after starting pembrolizumab. These TCRs come from an adult with mismatch repair-deficient cancer.

This chain links TRBV5-1 with TRBJ2-7; the D gene is possibly TRBD2 (5 bases). CDR3 length: 15 amino acids. CDR1 is SGHRS and CDR2 is YFSETQ in the germline V gene. Deletions cut 0 bases from V and 2 bases from J, with 12 bases between. CDR3 sequence: CASSLALYGTYEQYF. Written as DNA, the CDR3 is TGCGCCAGCAGCTTGGCCCTCTACGGGACCTACGAGCAGTACTTC.

This clone occurred a few times. The chain carries TRBV9 and TRBJ2-7; perhaps TRBD1 as D (5 bases). Trimming pared 3 bases from V and 5 bases from J, leaving 12 bases between. Looked up from germline, CDR1 is SGDLS and CDR2 is YYNGEE. The CDR3 has 13 amino acids. CDR3 nucleotides: TGTGCCAGCAGCGCCAACATAGGGGACGAGCAGTACTTC. Translating it yields CASSANIGDEQYF.

The CDR3 is CAWSVRLNEKLFF. The DNA of the CDR3 is TGTGCCTGGAGTGTGCGGCTTAATGAAAAACTGTTTTTT. J is TRBJ1-4 and V is TRBV30; D is uncertain. The CDR3 has 13 amino acids. Trimming took off 0 bases at V and 4 bases at J, with 6 bases between the two ends. Per the germline V gene, CDR1 is GTSNPN and CDR2 is SVGIG (reference sequence).

The CDR3 coding sequence is TGTGCCAGCAGCCAATCCCTTGCTAGCGGGGATTACAATGAGCAGTTCTTC. It yields the protein CASSQSLASGDYNEQFF. V gene TRBV16 combines with J gene TRBJ2-1; TRBD2 aligns across 9 bases. This CDR3 region has 17 residues. The junction had 7 bases not matched to a gene; V was cut back by 0 bases and J by 4 bases. Looked up from germline, CDR1 is KGHSY and CDR2 is FQNENV. Full variable domain (remainder filled in from reference TRBV16 and TRBJ2-1): GEEVAQTPKHLVRGEGQKAKLYCAPIKGHSYVFWYQQVLKNEFKFLISFQNENVFDETGMPKERFSAKCLPNSPCSLEIQATKLEDSAVYFCASSQSLASGDYNEQFFGPGTRLTVL.

This sequence joins TRBV30 and TRBJ2-5; 10 bases fit TRBD2. Germline V gene lookup returns CDR1 GTSNPN and CDR2 SVGIG (reference sequence). Trimming removed 4 bases from V and 7 bases from J; junction bases left unmatched: 9. The CDR3 length is 14 residues. This chain's CDR3 is CAWMASGSSGTQYF. The CDR3 bases are TGTGCCTGGATGGCTAGCGGGAGTTCCGGGACCCAGTACTTC.

This sequence joins TRBV4-1 and TRBJ2-7; 9 bases fit TRBD1. This CDR3 comprises 15 residues. V gave up 0 bases and J gave up 4 bases; unmatched junction bases: 4. The germline V gene has CDR1 MGHRA and CDR2 YSYEKL. The CDR3 nucleotides are TGCGCCAGCAGCCAAGATGACAGGGGGATTTACGAGCAGTACTTC. Amino acid sequence: CASSQDDRGIYEQYF.

The V call is TRBV7-3, the J call TRBJ1-1; D might be TRBD1 (5 bases). The CDR3 length is 17 residues. Trimming removed 5 bases from V and 4 bases from J, with 23 bases in between. Germline CDR1 is SGHTA and CDR2 is FQGTGA. The CDR3 nucleotides are TGTGCCAGCAGCGGAAGGGGTACAGGAGACGCTATCACTGAAGCTTTCTTT. This encodes CASSGRGTGDAITEAFF.

As for this clone: Relative to the germline gene, one junction end is altered; a read error may explain this. The rearrangement links TRBV5-4 to TRBJ2-5; D is unresolved. This CDR3 is built from 13 residues. The germline CDR1 and CDR2 sequences are SGHNT and YYREEE (reference sequence). This CDR3 is CATSSYSQETQYF. DNA of the CDR3: TGTGCCACCAGCTCCTACAGTCAAGAGACCCAGTACTTC.

This chain links TRBV11-3 with TRBJ2-1; D is possibly TRBD2 (6 bases). CDR3 size: 16 residues. In germline, CDR1 is SGHNT, CDR2 YENEEA. V was trimmed by 2 bases and J by 7 bases, leaving 18 bases between them. The CDR3 DNA follows: TGTGCCAGCAGCTTACAGACGGGAGATTTTAGAAATGAGCAGTTCTTC. It is translated as CASSLQTGDFRNEQFF. Variable domain in full (rest from reference TRBV11-3 and TRBJ2-1): EAGVVQSPRYKIIEKKQPVAFWCNPISGHNTLYWYLQNLGQGPELLIRYENEEAVDDSQLPKDRFSAERLKGVDSTLKIQPAELGDSAVYLCASSLQTGDFRNEQFFGPGTRLTVL.

The gene calls are TRBV29-1 and TRBJ2-1, with D tentatively TRBD2 (5 bases). The CDR3 runs to 13 residues. V dropped 4 bases and J dropped 4 bases, with 11 bases sitting between them. The V gene's germline CDR1 is SQVTM and CDR2 ANQGSEA. This chain's CDR3 is CSVGASLYNEQFF. Written as DNA, the CDR3 is TGCAGCGTTGGAGCTAGCCTATACAATGAGCAGTTCTTC.

This clone was picked up a small number of times. This chain uses TRBV7-8 with TRBJ1-5; TRBD1 might be the D (5 bases). Germline CDR1 and CDR2: SGHVS and FQNEAQ. The CDR3 extends over 16 amino acids. V was pared by 1 base and J by 5 bases, with 15 bases between. CDR3 loop: CASSLVGTALDQPQHF. The CDR3 nucleotides read TGTGCCAGCAGCTTAGTAGGGACTGCCCTAGATCAGCCCCAGCATTTT.

The chain links TRBV9 to TRBJ1-4; the D gene is possibly TRBD1 (6 bases). Germline assignment: CDR1 SGDLS and CDR2 YYNGEE. The CDR3 is 17 residues long. Deletions cut 4 bases from V and 0 bases from J, with 16 bases between. The DNA for the CDR3 is TGTGCCAGCAGCCCCAGCTGGACAGACACAACTAATGAAAAACTGTTTTTT. Translated, it gives CASSPSWTDTTNEKLFF. Combining the CDR3 with reference TRBV9 and TRBJ1-4 gives the whole variable domain DSGVTQTPKHLITATGQRVTLRCSPRSGDLSVYWYQQSLDQGLQFLIQYYNGEERAKGNILERFSAQQFPDLHSELNLSSLELGDSALYFCASSPSWTDTTNEKLFFGSGTQLSVL.

The chain is built from TRBV7-9 and TRBJ2-4; TRBD1 might be the D (6 bases). The V and J ends lost 4 bases and 9 bases respectively, with 13 bases between them. The CDR3 extends over 13 amino acids. Per germline, CDR1 SEHNR and CDR2 FQNEAQ (reference sequence). CDR3 nucleotides: TGTGCCAGCAGCTCGACAGGCTTAGCCATTCAGTACTTC. Translation gives CASSSTGLAIQYF.

The rearrangement uses TRBV5-1 and TRBJ2-3; tentatively, D is TRBD1 (5 bases). This CDR3 has 14 residues. The germline V gene encodes CDR1 SGHRS and CDR2 YFSETQ. Trimming removed 0 bases from V and 3 bases from J, with 8 bases in between. The CDR3 here is CASSLVDKTDTQYF. The CDR3 DNA follows: TGCGCCAGCAGCTTGGTGGACAAAACAGATACGCAGTATTTT.

The chain has TRBV12-5 and TRBJ2-1; perhaps TRBD1 as D (6 bases). Trimming removed 3 bases from V and 4 bases from J, with 13 bases in between. The CDR3 length is 15 residues. Germline assignment: CDR1 LGHNT and CDR2 FRNRAP. The CDR3 nucleotides are TGTGCTAGTGGTTTTGGGCCAGGGGCGTACAATGAGCAGTTCTTC. It codes for CASGFGPGAYNEQFF.

V usage is TRBV5-1 and J usage is TRBJ2-7, with D tentatively TRBD1 (5 bases). This CDR3 region has 14 residues. The germline V gene has CDR1 SGHRS and CDR2 YFSETQ. V lost 3 bases and J lost 4, with 14 bases in between. The CDR3 nucleotides read TGCGCCAGCAGCTCGCACAGGACCCCATACGAGCAGTACTTC. As protein: CASSSHRTPYEQYF. Combining the CDR3 with reference TRBV5-1 and TRBJ2-7 gives the whole variable domain KAGVTQTPRYLIKTRGQQVTLSCSPISGHRSVSWYQQTPGQGLQFLFEYFSETQRNKGNFPGRFSGRQFSNSRSEMNVSTLELGDSALYLCASSSHRTPYEQYFGPGTRLTVT.

The chain has TRBV7-9 and TRBJ2-1, with a tentative D call TRBD2 (5 bases). The CDR3 contains 12 residues. Germline V gene data show CDR1 as SEHNR and CDR2 as FQNEAQ (reference sequence). V lost 10 bases to trimming and J lost 5 bases, with 12 bases between them. The CDR3 spells CAILTNDNEQFF. The CDR3 DNA is TGTGCCATCCTGACTAACGACAATGAGCAGTTCTTC.

The V call is TRBV5-1, the J call TRBJ2-7; 8 bases are a match to TRBD1. The germline V gene encodes CDR1 SGHRS and CDR2 YFSETQ. The ends lost 4 bases at V and 3 bases at J; junction bases unmatched: 9. The CDR3 covers 15 residues. As DNA, the CDR3 is TGCGCCAGCAGCCCGACCGACAGGGGAGGCTACGAGCAGTACTTC. Its translation is CASSPTDRGGYEQYF. Drawing the rest from reference TRBV5-1 and TRBJ2-7, the complete variable domain is KAGVTQTPRYLIKTRGQQVTLSCSPISGHRSVSWYQQTPGQGLQFLFEYFSETQRNKGNFPGRFSGRQFSNSRSEMNVSTLELGDSALYLCASSPTDRGGYEQYFGPGTRLTVT.

The rearrangement joins TRBV19 to TRBJ2-5; D is unresolved. CDR3 size: 15 residues. V was pared by 5 bases and J by 3 bases, with 16 bases between. Per germline, CDR1 LNHDA and CDR2 SQIVND (reference sequence). The CDR3 region is CASSSPAPVKETQYF. The CDR3 coding sequence is TGTGCCAGTAGTTCACCCGCGCCGGTGAAAGAGACCCAGTACTTC.